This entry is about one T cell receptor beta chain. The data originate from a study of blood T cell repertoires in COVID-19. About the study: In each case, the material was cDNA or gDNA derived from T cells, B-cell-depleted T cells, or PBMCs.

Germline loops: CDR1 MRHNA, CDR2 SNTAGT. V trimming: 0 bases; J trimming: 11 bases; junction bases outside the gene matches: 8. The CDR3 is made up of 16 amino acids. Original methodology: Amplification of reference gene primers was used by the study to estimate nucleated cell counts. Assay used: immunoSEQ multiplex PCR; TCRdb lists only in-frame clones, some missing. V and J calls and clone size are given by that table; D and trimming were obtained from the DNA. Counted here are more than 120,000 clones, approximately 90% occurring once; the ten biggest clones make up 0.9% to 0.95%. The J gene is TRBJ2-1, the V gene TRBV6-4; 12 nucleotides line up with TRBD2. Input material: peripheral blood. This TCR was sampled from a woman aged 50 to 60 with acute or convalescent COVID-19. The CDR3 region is CASSDSTSGGPGQQFF. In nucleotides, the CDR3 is TGTGCCAGCAGTGACTCCACTAGCGGGGGGCCAGGTCAGCAGTTCTTC.